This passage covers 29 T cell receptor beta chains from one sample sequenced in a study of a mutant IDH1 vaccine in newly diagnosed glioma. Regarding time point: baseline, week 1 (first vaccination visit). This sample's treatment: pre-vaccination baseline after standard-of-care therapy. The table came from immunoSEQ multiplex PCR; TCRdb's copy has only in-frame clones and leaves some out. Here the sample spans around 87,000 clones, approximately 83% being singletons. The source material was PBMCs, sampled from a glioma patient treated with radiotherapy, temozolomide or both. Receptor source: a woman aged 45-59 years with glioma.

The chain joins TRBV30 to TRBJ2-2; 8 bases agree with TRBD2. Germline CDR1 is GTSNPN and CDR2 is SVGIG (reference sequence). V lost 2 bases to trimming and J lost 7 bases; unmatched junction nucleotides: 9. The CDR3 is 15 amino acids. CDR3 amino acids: CAWSNLAGWGGELFF. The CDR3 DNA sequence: TGTGCCTGGAGTAACTTAGCGGGGTGGGGCGGGGAGCTGTTTTTT.

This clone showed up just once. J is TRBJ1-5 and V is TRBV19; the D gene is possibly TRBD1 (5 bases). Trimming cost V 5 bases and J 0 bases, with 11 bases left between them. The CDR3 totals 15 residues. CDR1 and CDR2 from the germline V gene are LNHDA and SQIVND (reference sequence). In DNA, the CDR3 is TGTGCCAGTAGTGCCACAGGTTATAGCAATCAGCCCCAGCATTTT. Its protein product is CASSATGYSNQPQHF.

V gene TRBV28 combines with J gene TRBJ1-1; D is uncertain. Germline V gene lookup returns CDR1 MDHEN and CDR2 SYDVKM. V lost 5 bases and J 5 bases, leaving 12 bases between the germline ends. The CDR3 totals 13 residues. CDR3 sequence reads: CASSPSPGTEAFF. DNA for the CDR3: TGTGCCAGCAGTCCAAGCCCGGGGACTGAAGCTTTCTTT.

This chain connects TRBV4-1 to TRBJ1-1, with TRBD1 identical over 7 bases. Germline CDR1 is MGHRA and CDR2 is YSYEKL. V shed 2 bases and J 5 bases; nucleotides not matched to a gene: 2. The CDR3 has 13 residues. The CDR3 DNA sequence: TGCGCCAGCAGCCAAAACAGGGGAACTGAAGCTTTCTTT. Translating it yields CASSQNRGTEAFF.

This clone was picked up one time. The CDR3 region is CASSTRSDQPQHF. The CDR3 DNA reads TGTGCCAGTAGCACGAGGAGTGATCAGCCCCAGCATTTT. V usage is TRBV19 and J usage is TRBJ1-5, with D hard to call. Trimming left V 6 bases short and J 5 bases short, with 11 bases between. The CDR3 spans 13 residues. Germline V gene data show CDR1 as LNHDA and CDR2 as SQIVND (reference sequence).

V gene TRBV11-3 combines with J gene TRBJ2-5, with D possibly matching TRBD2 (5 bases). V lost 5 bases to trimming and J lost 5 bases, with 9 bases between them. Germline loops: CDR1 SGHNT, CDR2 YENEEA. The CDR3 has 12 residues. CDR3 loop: CASSTSGETQYF. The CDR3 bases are TGTGCCAGCAGCACCTCGGGGGAGACCCAGTACTTC.

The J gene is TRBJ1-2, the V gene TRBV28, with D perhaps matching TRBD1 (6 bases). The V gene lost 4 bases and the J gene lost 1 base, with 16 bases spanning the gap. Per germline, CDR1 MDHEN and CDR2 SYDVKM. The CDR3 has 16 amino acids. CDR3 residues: CASSSIRGQYNYGYTF. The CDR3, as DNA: TGTGCCAGCAGTTCTATAAGGGGACAATATAACTATGGCTACACCTTC.

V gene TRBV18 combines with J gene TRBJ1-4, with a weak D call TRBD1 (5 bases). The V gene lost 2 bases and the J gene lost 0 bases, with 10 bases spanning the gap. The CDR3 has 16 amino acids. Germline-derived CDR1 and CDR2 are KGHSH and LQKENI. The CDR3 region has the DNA TGTGCCAGCTCACCAAACACAGGAGCAACTAATGAAAAACTGTTTTTT. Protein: CASSPNTGATNEKLFF.

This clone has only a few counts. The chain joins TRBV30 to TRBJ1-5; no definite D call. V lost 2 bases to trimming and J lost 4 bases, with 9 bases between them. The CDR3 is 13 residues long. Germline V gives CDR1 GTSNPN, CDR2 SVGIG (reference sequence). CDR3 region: CAWSFARNQPQHF. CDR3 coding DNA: TGTGCCTGGAGTTTTGCGAGGAATCAGCCCCAGCATTTT.

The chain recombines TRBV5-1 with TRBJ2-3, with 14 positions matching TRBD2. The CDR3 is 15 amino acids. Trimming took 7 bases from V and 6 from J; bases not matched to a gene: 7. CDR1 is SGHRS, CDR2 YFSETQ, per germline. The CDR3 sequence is CASRGLAGAIDTQYF. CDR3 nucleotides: TGCGCCAGCCGGGGACTAGCGGGGGCAATCGATACGCAGTATTTT.

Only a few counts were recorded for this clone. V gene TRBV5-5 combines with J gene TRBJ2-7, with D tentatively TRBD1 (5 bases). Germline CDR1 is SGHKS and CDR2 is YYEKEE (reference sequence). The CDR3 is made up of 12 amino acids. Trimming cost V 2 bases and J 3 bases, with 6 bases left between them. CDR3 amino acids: CASSFTGYEQYF. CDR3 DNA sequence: TGTGCCAGCAGCTTTACAGGCTACGAGCAGTACTTC.

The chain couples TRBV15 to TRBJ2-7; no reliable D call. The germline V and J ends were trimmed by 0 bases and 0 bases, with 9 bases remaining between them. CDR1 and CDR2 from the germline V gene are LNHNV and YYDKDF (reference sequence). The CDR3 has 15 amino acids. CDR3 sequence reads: CATSRDMAASYEQYF. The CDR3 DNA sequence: TGTGCCACCAGCAGAGATATGGCAGCCTCCTACGAGCAGTACTTC.

The chain's CDR3 is CASTSQPGEDTQYF. Written as DNA, the CDR3 is TGTGCCAGCACCTCCCAGCCAGGGGAAGATACGCAGTATTTT. This sequence joins TRBV7-9 and TRBJ2-3; possibly TRBD1 for D (6 bases). The CDR3 has 14 amino acids. Trimming stripped 7 bases from V and 5 bases from J, with 16 bases between. CDR1 and CDR2 from the germline V gene are SEHNR and FQNEAQ (reference sequence). The full variable domain, with the rest looked up from reference TRBV7-9 and TRBJ2-3, is DTGVSQNPRHKITKRGQNVTFRCDPISEHNRLYWYRQTLGQGPEFLTYFQNEAQLEKSRLLSDRFSAERPKGSFSTLEIQRTEQGDSAMYLCASTSQPGEDTQYFGPGTRLTVL.

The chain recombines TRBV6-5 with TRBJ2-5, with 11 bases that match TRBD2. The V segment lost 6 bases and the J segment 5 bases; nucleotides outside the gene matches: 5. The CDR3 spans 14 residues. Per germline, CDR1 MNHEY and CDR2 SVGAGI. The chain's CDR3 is CASSLAGGGETQYF. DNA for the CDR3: TGTGCCAGCAGCCTAGCGGGGGGCGGGGAGACCCAGTACTTC.

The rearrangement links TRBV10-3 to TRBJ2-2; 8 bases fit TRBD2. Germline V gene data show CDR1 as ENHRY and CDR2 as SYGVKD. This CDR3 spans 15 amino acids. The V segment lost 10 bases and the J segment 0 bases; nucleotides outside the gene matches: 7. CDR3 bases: TGTGCCAGCGACGCGGGGGGCGCGAACACCGGGGAGCTGTTTTTT. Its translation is CASDAGGANTGELFF.

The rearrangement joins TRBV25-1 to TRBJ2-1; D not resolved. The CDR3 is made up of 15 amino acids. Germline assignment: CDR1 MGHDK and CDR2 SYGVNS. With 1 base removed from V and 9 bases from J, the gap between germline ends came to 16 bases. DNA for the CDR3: TGTGCCAGCAGTGAATGGGAAAGTAAGGGCCGTGAGCAGTTCTTC. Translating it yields CASSEWESKGREQFF.

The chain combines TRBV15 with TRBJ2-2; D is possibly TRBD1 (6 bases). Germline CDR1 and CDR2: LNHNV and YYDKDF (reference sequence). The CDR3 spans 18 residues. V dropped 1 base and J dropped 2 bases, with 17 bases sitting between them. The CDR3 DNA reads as TGTGCCACCAGCAGAGGCCTTAGAGGGGGTTTTAACACCGGGGAGCTGTTTTTT. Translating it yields CATSRGLRGGFNTGELFF.

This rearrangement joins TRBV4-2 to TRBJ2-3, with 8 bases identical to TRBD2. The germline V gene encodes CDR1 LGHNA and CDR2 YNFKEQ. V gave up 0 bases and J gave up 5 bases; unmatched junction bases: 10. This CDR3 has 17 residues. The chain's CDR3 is CASSQDHSGGAKDTQYF. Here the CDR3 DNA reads TGTGCCAGCAGCCAAGATCATTCCGGGGGGGCCAAAGATACGCAGTATTTT.

The DNA for the CDR3 is TGTGCCAGCAGCTTGGGACAGGGGAGGGACACTGAAGCTTTCTTT. Its translation: CASSLGQGRDTEAFF. The chain recombines TRBV7-6 with TRBJ1-1, with 10 bases that match TRBD1. CDR1 SGHVS and CDR2 FNYEAQ come from the germline V gene. V lost 3 bases, J lost 3 bases, and 4 bases stayed unmatched. This CDR3 has 15 amino acids.

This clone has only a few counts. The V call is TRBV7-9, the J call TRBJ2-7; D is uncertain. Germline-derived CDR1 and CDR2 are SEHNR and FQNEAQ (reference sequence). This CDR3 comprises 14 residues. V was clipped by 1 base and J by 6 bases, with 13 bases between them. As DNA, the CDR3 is TGTGCCAGCAGCTTAGAGGGTCCGCTTGGCGAGCAGTACTTC. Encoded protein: CASSLEGPLGEQYF.

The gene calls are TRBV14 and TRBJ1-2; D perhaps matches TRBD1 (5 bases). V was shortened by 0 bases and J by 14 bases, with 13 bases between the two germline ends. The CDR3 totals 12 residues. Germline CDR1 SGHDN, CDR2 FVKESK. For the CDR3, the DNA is TGTGCCAGCAGCCAAGACGACACGGGGGGAACCTTC. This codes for CASSQDDTGGTF.

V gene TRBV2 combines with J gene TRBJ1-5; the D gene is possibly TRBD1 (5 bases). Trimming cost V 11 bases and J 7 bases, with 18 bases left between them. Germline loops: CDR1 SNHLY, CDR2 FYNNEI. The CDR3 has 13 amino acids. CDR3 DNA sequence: TGTGCCTCCAATGGGGGGGAGTCCCAGCCCCAGCATTTT. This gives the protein CASNGGESQPQHF.

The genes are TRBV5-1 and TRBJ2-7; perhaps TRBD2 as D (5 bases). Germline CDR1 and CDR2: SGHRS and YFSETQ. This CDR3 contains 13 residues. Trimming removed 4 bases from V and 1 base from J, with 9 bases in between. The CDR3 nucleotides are TGCGCCAGCAGCGGAGGAAGGTCCTACGAGCAGTACTTC. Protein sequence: CASSGGRSYEQYF. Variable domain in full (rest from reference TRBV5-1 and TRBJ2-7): KAGVTQTPRYLIKTRGQQVTLSCSPISGHRSVSWYQQTPGQGLQFLFEYFSETQRNKGNFPGRFSGRQFSNSRSEMNVSTLELGDSALYLCASSGGRSYEQYFGPGTRLTVT.

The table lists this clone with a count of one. The CDR3 spells CASNPVNQPQHF. The DNA for the CDR3 is TGTGCCAGCAATCCAGTGAATCAGCCCCAGCATTTT. V gene TRBV28 combines with J gene TRBJ1-5, with D uncertain. Trimming pared 7 bases from V and 4 bases from J, leaving 8 bases between. The length of the CDR3 is 12 residues. The V gene's germline CDR1 is MDHEN and CDR2 SYDVKM.

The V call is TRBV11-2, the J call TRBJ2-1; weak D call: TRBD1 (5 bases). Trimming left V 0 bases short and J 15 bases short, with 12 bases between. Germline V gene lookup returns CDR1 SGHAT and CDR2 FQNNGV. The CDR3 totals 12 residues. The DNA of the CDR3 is TGTGCCAGCAGCTTAGACAGGGATCCCCGGTTCTTC. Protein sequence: CASSLDRDPRFF.

CDR3 coding DNA: TGCGCCAGCAGGCTCCAAGAGACCCAGTACTTC. It is translated as CASRLQETQYF. The V gene is TRBV5-1, the J gene TRBJ2-5; D unresolved. The CDR3 loop spans 11 amino acids. Germline CDR1 is SGHRS and CDR2 is YFSETQ. V lost 5 bases to trimming and J lost 1 base, with 3 bases between them.

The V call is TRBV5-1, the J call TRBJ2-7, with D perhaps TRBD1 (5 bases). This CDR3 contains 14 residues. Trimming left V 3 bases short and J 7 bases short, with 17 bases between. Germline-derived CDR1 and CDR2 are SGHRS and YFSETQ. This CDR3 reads CASSWSRAVGEQYF. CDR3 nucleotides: TGCGCCAGCAGCTGGTCCAGGGCCGTTGGAGAGCAGTACTTC.

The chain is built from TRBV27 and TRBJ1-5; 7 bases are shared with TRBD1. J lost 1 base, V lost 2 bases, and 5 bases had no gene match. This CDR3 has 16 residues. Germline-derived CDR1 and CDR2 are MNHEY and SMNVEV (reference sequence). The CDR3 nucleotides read TGTGCCAGCAGTTTAGAGGGGGCGGGGAGCAATCAGCCCCAGCATTTT. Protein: CASSLEGAGSNQPQHF.

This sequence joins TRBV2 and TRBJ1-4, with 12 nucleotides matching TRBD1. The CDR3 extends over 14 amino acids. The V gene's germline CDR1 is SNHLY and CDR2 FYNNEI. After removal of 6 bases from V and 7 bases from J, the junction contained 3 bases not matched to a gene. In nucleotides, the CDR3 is TGTGCCAGCAGCGGGGACAGGGGGCTTGAAAAACTGTTTTTT. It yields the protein CASSGDRGLEKLFF.